This T cell receptor (beta chain) was found in a study of T cells in Graves' hyperthyroidism and ophthalmopathy. CDR3 length equals 15 residues. Germline CDR1 SGDLS, CDR2 YYNGEE. Trimming removed 6 bases from V and 8 bases from J; junction bases left unmatched: 12. From RNA transcripts, TCR beta CDR3 regions were amplified. A set of HTBI primers served as the primers for a first-round RT-PCR of the TCR CDR3. TCRdb redid the calling of the multiplex PCR reads with MiXCR, one entry per CDR3 protein. Of approximately 350,000 distinct CDR3 sequences listed, about 16% are singletons. Ophthalmopathy patients all had a Clinical Activity Score of at least 3, a NOSPECS grade of at least 4 and disease under 3 months old. Patients having uncontrolled infection, another autoimmune disease, pregnancy or lactation were not included.

Input material: blood. This rearrangement joins TRBV9 to TRBJ1-4, with 8 bases matching TRBD1. The clonotype originates from a woman in her sixties or seventies with Graves' ophthalmopathy. The CDR3 spells CASTRGGQGGEKLFF. CDR3 DNA: TGTGCCAGCACCCGGGGAGGACAGGGCGGAGAAAAACTGTTTTTT.